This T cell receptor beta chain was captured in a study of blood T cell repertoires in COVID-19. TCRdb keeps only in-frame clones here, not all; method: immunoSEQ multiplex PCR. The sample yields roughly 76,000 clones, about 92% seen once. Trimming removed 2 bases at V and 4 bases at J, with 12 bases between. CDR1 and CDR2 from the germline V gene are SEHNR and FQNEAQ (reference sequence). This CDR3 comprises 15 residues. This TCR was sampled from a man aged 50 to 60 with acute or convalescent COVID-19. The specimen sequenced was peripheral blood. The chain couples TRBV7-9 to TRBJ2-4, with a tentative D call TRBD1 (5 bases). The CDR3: CASSLSSGIKNIQYF. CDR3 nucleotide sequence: TGTGCCAGCAGCTTATCATCAGGGATTAAAAACATTCAGTACTTC.